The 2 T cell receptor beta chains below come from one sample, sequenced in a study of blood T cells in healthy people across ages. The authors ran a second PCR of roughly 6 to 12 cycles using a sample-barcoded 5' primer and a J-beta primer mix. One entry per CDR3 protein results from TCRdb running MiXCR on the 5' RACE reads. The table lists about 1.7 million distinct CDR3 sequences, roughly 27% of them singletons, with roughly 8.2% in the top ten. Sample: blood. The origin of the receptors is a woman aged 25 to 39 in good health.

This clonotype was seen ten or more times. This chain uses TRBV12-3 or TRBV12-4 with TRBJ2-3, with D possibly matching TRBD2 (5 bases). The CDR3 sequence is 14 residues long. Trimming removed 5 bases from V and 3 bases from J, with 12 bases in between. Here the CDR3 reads CASSHKLGTDTQYF. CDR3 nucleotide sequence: TGTGCCAGCAGTCACAAACTAGGTACAGATACGCAGTATTTT.

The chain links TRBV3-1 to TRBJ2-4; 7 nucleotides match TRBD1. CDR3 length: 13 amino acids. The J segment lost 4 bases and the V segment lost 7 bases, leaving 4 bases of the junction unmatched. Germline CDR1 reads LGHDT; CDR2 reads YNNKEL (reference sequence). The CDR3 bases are TGTGCCAGCAAACCGGGACAGAAAAACATTCAGTACTTC. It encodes CASKPGQKNIQYF. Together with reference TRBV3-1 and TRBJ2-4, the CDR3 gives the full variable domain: DTAVSQTPKYLVTQMGNDKSIKCEQNLGHDTMYWYKQDSKKFLKIMFSYNNKELIINETVPNRFSPKSPDKAHLNLHINSLELGDSAVYFCASKPGQKNIQYFGAGTRLSVL.